These T cell receptor beta chains were read from a single sample in a study of blood T cells in healthy people across ages. TCRdb ran MiXCR on the 5' RACE reads and lists one entry per CDR3 protein. The sample shows about a million distinct CDR3 sequences, roughly half of them seen only once. Sequenced: blood. All receptors come from a woman aged 60 to 75 in good health. Each CDR3 is given with its conserved first and last residue. D genes are given only for firm matches. Clone size is shown for a subset of rows, as once, few, many or a class of expanded clone.

j_call: TRBJ2-5
v_call: TRBV12-3/TRBV12-4
d_call: -
clone_size: few
cdr3_nt: TGTGCCAGCAGTTTGGGAACAGGCGGGTACCAAGAGACCCAGTACTTC
cdr3_aa: CASSLGTGGYQETQYF

j_call: TRBJ2-5
v_call: TRBV7-2
d_call: TRBD2
clone_size: many
cdr3_nt: TGTGCCAGCAGCCCCTCGGGTTTTCTGGGAGGGCTACGCCAAGAGACCCAGTACTTC
cdr3_aa: CASSPSGFLGGLRQETQYF

j_call: TRBJ2-1
v_call: TRBV9
d_call: -
clone_size: -
cdr3_nt: TGTGCCAGCAGCGTAGGGAGGACCTACAATGAGCAGTTCTTC
cdr3_aa: CASSVGRTYNEQFF

j_call: TRBJ1-6
v_call: TRBV7-9
d_call: TRBD1
clone_size: once
cdr3_nt: TGTGCCAGCAGCAGAGACAGGGTCCAGGGTTCACCCCTCCACTTT
cdr3_aa: CASSRDRVQGSPLHF

j_call: TRBJ2-7
v_call: TRBV18
d_call: TRBD2
clone_size: -
cdr3_nt: TGTGCCAGCTCACCCTCCCGCGGGGGCTACGAGCAGTACTTC
cdr3_aa: CASSPSRGGYEQYF

j_call: TRBJ2-7
v_call: TRBV20-1
d_call: TRBD2
clone_size: few
cdr3_nt: TGCAGTGCTCCCGGGACTAGCGGGAGTTACGAGCAGTACTTC
cdr3_aa: CSAPGTSGSYEQYF

j_call: TRBJ2-1
v_call: TRBV2
d_call: TRBD1
clone_size: -
cdr3_nt: TGTGCCAGCAGGGGGACAGGGGACAATGAGCAGTTCTTC
cdr3_aa: CASRGTGDNEQFF

j_call: TRBJ2-7
v_call: TRBV3-1
d_call: -
clone_size: once
cdr3_nt: TGTGCCAGCAGCCAAGATAATGGATTCTACGAGCAGTACTTC
cdr3_aa: CASSQDNGFYEQYF

j_call: TRBJ2-5
v_call: TRBV4-2
d_call: -
clone_size: -
cdr3_nt: TGTGCCAGCAGCCAAGATGGCTTTAGAGGGGAGACCCAGTACTTC
cdr3_aa: CASSQDGFRGETQYF

j_call: TRBJ2-3
v_call: TRBV20-1
d_call: TRBD2
clone_size: -
cdr3_nt: TGCAGTGCCCGACCGGGGGGGTACGACACAGATACGCAGTATTTT
cdr3_aa: CSARPGGYDTDTQYF

j_call: TRBJ2-6
v_call: TRBV2
d_call: TRBD1
clone_size: few
cdr3_nt: TGTGCCAGCAGTGAAGACCGACAGGGTCCTGGGGCCAACGTCCTGACTTTC
cdr3_aa: CASSEDRQGPGANVLTF

j_call: TRBJ1-1
v_call: TRBV6-2/TRBV6-3
d_call: -
clone_size: -
cdr3_nt: TGTGCCAGCAGTTACTTGGGGCATTGGGCGGAAGCTTTCTTT
cdr3_aa: CASSYLGHWAEAFF

j_call: TRBJ2-1
v_call: TRBV20-1
d_call: TRBD2
clone_size: few
cdr3_nt: TGCAGTGCTCCCCGGGGGGGGCCCAGAATAGAGCAGTTCTTC
cdr3_aa: CSAPRGGPRIEQFF

j_call: TRBJ2-7
v_call: TRBV30
d_call: -
clone_size: -
cdr3_nt: TGTGCCTGGAGCCCCACCCCCGGCTCCTACGAGCAGTACTTC
cdr3_aa: CAWSPTPGSYEQYF

j_call: TRBJ2-5
v_call: TRBV5-1
d_call: TRBD1
clone_size: few
cdr3_nt: TGCGCCAGCAGCTTGTCATCACAGGGGATCGGGACCCAGTACTTC
cdr3_aa: CASSLSSQGIGTQYF

j_call: TRBJ2-5
v_call: TRBV5-1
d_call: -
clone_size: -
cdr3_nt: TGCGCCAGCAGCTTGGCCGGTGACAGGTCATCGAGGGAGCAGTACTTC
cdr3_aa: CASSLAGDRSSREQYF

j_call: TRBJ2-1
v_call: TRBV11-2
d_call: -
clone_size: few
cdr3_nt: TGTGCCAGCAGCTTAGCTAGTCAGCAGTTCTTC
cdr3_aa: CASSLASQQFF

j_call: TRBJ2-1
v_call: TRBV7-2
d_call: TRBD2
clone_size: -
cdr3_nt: TGTGCCAGCAGCCTTATAGCGGGAGGGCGAACTGAGCAGTTCTTC
cdr3_aa: CASSLIAGGRTEQFF

j_call: TRBJ1-2
v_call: TRBV12-3/TRBV12-4
d_call: -
clone_size: once
cdr3_nt: TGTGCCAGCAGTTTGGCAGGGCTTAACGTAATTAATGGCTACACCTTC
cdr3_aa: CASSLAGLNVINGYTF

j_call: TRBJ2-4
v_call: TRBV6-2/TRBV6-3
d_call: TRBD2
clone_size: few
cdr3_nt: TGTGCCAGCTCTCGGCTAGCGGGAGCCAAAAACATTCAGTACTTC
cdr3_aa: CASSRLAGAKNIQYF

j_call: TRBJ2-3
v_call: TRBV4-1
d_call: -
clone_size: few
cdr3_nt: TGCGCCAGCAGCCACCTTGTAGCGCGGGGCACAGATACGCAGTATTTT
cdr3_aa: CASSHLVARGTDTQYF

j_call: TRBJ2-2
v_call: TRBV4-1
d_call: TRBD2
clone_size: -
cdr3_nt: TGCGCCAGCAGCCAAGAAGGCCGACTAGCGGGAGTTACCGGGGAGCTGTTTTTT
cdr3_aa: CASSQEGRLAGVTGELFF

j_call: TRBJ2-1
v_call: TRBV29-1
d_call: TRBD2
clone_size: many
cdr3_nt: TGCAGCGTTGTTGGACTAGCGGGTTACAATGAGCAGTTCTTC
cdr3_aa: CSVVGLAGYNEQFF

j_call: TRBJ2-7
v_call: TRBV4-2
d_call: TRBD2
clone_size: -
cdr3_nt: TGTGCCAGCAGCCAGGGGACTAGCGGGGTTACCTACGAGCAGTACTTC
cdr3_aa: CASSQGTSGVTYEQYF

j_call: TRBJ2-7
v_call: TRBV7-2
d_call: -
clone_size: few
cdr3_nt: TGTGCCAGCAGCATATTCCGGGACTACGAGCAGTACTTC
cdr3_aa: CASSIFRDYEQYF

j_call: TRBJ1-1
v_call: TRBV7-9
d_call: TRBD1
clone_size: once
cdr3_nt: TGTGCCAGCAGCTTAGGAGACAGGGAATTCCCTGAAGCTTTCTTT
cdr3_aa: CASSLGDREFPEAFF

j_call: TRBJ2-1
v_call: TRBV10-3
d_call: TRBD2
clone_size: -
cdr3_nt: TGTGCCATCAGTGGGGGACTAACCAATGAGCAGTTCTTC
cdr3_aa: CAISGGLTNEQFF

j_call: TRBJ2-3
v_call: TRBV29-1
d_call: -
clone_size: many
cdr3_nt: TGCAGCGTTGGATACCCGGATACGCAGTATTTT
cdr3_aa: CSVGYPDTQYF